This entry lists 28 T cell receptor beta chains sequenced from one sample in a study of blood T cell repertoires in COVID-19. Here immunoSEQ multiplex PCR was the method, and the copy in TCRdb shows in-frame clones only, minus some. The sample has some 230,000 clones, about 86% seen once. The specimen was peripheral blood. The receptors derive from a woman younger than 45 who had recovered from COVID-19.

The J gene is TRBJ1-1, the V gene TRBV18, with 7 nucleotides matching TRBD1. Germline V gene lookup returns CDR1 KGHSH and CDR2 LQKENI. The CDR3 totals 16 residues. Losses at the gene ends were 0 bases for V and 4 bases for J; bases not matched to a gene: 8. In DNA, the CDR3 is TGTGCCAGCTCACCACCGGGTACAGGGGCGGGCACTGAAGCTTTCTTT. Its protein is CASSPPGTGAGTEAFF. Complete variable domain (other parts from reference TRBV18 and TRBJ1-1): NAGVMQNPRHLVRRRGQEARLRCSPMKGHSHVYWYRQLPEEGLKFMVYLQKENIIDESGMPKERFSAEFPKEGPSILRIQQVVRGDSAAYFCASSPPGTGAGTEAFFGQGTRLTVV.

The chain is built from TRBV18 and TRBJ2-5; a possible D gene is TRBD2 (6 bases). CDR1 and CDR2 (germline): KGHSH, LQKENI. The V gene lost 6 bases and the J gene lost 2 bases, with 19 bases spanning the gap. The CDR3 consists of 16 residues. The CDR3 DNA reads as TGTGCCAGCTCCCCGACACGGAGGGGCAAACAAGAGACCCAGTACTTC. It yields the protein CASSPTRRGKQETQYF.

The chain's CDR3 is CASIRLGAGANVLTF. CDR3 coding DNA: TGTGCCAGTATCCGCCTAGGGGCTGGGGCCAACGTCCTGACTTTC. The rearrangement joins TRBV19 to TRBJ2-6; possibly TRBD1 for D (5 bases). Germline lookup yields CDR1 LNHDA and CDR2 SQIVND (reference sequence). This CDR3 is 15 amino acids long. V was pared by 7 bases and J by 2 bases, with 12 bases between.

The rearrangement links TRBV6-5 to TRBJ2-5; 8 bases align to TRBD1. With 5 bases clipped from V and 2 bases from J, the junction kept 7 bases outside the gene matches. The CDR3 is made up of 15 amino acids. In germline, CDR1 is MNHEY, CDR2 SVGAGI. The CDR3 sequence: CASSPRHRGQETQYF. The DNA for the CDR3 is TGTGCCAGCAGTCCCCGCCACAGGGGGCAAGAGACCCAGTACTTC.

CDR3 loop: CASSLSSPGSTGELFF. The CDR3 coding sequence is TGCGCCAGCAGCTTGTCTTCTCCAGGAAGTACCGGGGAGCTGTTTTTT. The V and J genes are TRBV5-1 and TRBJ2-2; D remains ambiguous. Germline V gives CDR1 SGHRS, CDR2 YFSETQ. The V end lost 1 base, the J end lost 5 bases, and 15 bases lay between the germline ends. The CDR3 covers 16 residues.

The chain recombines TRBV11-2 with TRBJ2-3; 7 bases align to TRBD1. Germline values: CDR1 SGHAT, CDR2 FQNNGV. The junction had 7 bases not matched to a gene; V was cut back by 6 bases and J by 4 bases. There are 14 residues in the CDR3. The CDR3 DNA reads TGTGCCAGCAGTCTTGGGCAGGGGGCAGATACGCAGTATTTT. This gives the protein CASSLGQGADTQYF.

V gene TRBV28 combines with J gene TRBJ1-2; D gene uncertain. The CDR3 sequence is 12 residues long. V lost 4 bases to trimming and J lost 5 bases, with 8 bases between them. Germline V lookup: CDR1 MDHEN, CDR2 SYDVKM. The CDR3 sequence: CASSSDGYGYTF. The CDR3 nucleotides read TGTGCCAGCAGTTCCGACGGGTATGGCTACACCTTC.

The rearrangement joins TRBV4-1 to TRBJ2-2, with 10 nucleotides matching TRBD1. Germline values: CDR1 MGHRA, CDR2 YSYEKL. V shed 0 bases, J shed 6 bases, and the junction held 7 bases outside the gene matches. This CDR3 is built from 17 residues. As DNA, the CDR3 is TGCGCCAGCAGCCAAGATCCAATCGACAGGGGGCCCGGGGAGCTGTTTTTT. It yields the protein CASSQDPIDRGPGELFF.

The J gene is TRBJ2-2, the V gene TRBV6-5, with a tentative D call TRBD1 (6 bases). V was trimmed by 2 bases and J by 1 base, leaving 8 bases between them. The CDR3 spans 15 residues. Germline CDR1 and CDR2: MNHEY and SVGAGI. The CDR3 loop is CASSYMGQNTGELFF. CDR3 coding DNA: TGTGCCAGCAGTTACATGGGACAGAACACCGGGGAGCTGTTTTTT.

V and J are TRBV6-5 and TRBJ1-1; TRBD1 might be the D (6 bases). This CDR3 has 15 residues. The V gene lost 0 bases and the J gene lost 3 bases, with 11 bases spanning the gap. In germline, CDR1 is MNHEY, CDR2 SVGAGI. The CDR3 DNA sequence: TGTGCCAGCAGTTACTCGAGTGGGGGCCACACTGAAGCTTTCTTT. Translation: CASSYSSGGHTEAFF.

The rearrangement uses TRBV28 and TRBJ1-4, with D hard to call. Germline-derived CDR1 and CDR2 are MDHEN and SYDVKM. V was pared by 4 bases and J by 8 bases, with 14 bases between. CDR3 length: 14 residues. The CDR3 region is CASSSGSLGEKLFF. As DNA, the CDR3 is TGTGCCAGCAGTTCAGGATCTCTGGGCGAAAAACTGTTTTTT. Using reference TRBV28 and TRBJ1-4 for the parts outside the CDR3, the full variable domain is DVKVTQSSRYLVKRTGEKVFLECVQDMDHENMFWYRQDPGLGLRLIYFSYDVKMKEKGDIPEGYSVSREKKERFSLILESASTNQTSMYLCASSSGSLGEKLFFGSGTQLSVL.

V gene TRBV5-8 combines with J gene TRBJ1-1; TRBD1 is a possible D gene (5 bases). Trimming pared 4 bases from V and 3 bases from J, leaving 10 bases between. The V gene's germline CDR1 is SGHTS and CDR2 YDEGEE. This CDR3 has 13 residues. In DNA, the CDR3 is TGTGCCAGCAGCCCCACGGGGGACACTGAAGCTTTCTTT. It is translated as CASSPTGDTEAFF.

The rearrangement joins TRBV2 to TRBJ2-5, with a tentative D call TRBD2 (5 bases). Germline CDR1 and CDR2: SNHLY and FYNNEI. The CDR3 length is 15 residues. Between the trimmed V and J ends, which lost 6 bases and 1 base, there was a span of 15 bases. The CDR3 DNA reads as TGTGCCAGCAGCGTTAATCCGGGATCCCAAGAGACCCAGTACTTC. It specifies CASSVNPGSQETQYF.

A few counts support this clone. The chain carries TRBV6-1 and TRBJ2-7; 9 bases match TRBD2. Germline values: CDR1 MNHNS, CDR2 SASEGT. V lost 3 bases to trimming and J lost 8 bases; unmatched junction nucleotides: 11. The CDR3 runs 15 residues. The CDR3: CASSDSGVAGVKQYF. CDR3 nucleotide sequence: TGTGCCAGCAGTGATTCCGGGGTAGCGGGAGTAAAGCAGTACTTC.

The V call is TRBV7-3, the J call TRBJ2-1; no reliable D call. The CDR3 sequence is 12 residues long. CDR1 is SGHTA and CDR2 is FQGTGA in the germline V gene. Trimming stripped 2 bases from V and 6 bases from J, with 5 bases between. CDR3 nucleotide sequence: TGTGCCAGCAGCTTATATCCCAATGAGCAGTTCTTC. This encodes CASSLYPNEQFF. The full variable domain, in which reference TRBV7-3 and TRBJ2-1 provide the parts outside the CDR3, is GAGVSQTPSNKVTEKGKYVELRCDPISGHTALYWYRQSLGQGPEFLIYFQGTGAADDSGLPNDRFFAVRPEGSVSTLKIQRTERGDSAVYLCASSLYPNEQFFGPGTRLTVL.

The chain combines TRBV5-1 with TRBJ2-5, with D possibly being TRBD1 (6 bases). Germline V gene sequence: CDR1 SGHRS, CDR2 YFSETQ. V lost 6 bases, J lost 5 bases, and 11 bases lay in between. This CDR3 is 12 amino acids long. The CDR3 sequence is CASTGAGETQYF. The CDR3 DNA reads TGCGCCAGCACAGGGGCTGGGGAGACCCAGTACTTC.

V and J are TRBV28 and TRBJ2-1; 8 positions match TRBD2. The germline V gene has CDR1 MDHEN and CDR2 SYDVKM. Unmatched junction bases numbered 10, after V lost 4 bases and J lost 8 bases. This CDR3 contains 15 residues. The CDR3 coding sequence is TGTGCCAGCAGTTCCGAACACGGGAGGGCTGATGAGCAGTTCTTC. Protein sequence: CASSSEHGRADEQFF. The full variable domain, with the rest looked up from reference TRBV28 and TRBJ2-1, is DVKVTQSSRYLVKRTGEKVFLECVQDMDHENMFWYRQDPGLGLRLIYFSYDVKMKEKGDIPEGYSVSREKKERFSLILESASTNQTSMYLCASSSEHGRADEQFFGPGTRLTVL.

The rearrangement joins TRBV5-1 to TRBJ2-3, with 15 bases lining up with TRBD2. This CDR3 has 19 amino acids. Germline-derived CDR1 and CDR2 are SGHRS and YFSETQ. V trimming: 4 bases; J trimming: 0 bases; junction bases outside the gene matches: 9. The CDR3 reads CASSPIGLAGGSSTDTQYF. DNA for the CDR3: TGCGCCAGCAGCCCCATTGGACTAGCGGGGGGGTCTAGCACAGATACGCAGTATTTT.

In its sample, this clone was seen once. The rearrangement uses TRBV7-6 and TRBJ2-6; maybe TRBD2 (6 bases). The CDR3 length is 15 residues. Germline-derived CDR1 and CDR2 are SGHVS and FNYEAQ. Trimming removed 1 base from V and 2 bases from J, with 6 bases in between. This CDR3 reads CASSLGGAGANVLTF. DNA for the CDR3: TGTGCCAGCAGCTTAGGGGGGGCTGGGGCCAACGTCCTGACTTTC.

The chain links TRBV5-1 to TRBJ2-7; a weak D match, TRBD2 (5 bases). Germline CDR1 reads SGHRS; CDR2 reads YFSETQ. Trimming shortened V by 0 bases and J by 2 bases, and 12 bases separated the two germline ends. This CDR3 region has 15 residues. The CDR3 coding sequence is TGCGCCAGCAGCTTGGGACTATTAGGGACCTACGAGCAGTACTTC. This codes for CASSLGLLGTYEQYF.

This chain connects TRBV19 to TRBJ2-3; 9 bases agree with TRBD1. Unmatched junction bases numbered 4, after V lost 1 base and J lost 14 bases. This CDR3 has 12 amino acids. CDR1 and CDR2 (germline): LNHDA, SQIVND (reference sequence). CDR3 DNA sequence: TGTGCCAGTAGTATAGTCACAGGGGGCATGTATTTT. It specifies CASSIVTGGMYF. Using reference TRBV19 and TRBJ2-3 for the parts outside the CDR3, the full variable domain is DGGITQSPKYLFRKEGQNVTLSCEQNLNHDAMYWYRQDPGQGLRLIYYSQIVNDFQKGDIAEGYSVSREKKESFPLTVTSAQKNPTAFYLCASSIVTGGMYFGPGTRLTVL.

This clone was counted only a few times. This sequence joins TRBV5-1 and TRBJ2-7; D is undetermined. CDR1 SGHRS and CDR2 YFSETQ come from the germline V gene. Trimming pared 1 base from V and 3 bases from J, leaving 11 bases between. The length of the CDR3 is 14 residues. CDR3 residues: CASSLSVLSYEQYF. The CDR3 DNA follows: TGCGCCAGCAGCTTGTCCGTGTTGAGCTACGAGCAGTACTTC.

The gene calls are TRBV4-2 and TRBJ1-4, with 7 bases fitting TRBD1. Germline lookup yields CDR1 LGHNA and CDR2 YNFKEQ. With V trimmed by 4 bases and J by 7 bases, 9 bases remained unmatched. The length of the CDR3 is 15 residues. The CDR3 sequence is CASSPLQGSGEKLFF. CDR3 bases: TGTGCCAGCAGCCCACTACAGGGGTCAGGTGAAAAACTGTTTTTT.

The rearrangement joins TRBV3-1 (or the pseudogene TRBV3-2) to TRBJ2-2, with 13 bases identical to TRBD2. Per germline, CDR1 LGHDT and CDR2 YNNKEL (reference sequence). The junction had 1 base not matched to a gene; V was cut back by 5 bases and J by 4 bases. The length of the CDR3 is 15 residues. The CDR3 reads CASSRLAGGTGELFF. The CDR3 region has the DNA TGTGCCAGCAGCAGACTAGCGGGAGGCACCGGGGAGCTGTTTTTT.

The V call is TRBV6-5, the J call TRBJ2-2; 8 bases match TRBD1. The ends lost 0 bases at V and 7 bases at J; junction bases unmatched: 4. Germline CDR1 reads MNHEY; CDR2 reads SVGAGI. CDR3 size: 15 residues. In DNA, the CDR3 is TGTGCCAGCAGTTACTCCAGGGGGCTGAGCGGGGAGCTGTTTTTT. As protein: CASSYSRGLSGELFF.

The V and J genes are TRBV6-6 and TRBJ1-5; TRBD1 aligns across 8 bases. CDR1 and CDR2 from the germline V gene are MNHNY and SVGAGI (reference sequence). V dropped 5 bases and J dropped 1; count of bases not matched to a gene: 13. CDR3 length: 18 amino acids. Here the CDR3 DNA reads TGTGCCAGCAGTCACACAAGGACAGGGCAGGTGAGCAATCAGCCCCAGCATTTT. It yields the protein CASSHTRTGQVSNQPQHF.

The CDR3 coding sequence is TGTGCCATCAGCCCAGGGGTGTTGAATTCACCCCTCCACTTT. Amino acids: CAISPGVLNSPLHF. This sequence joins TRBV10-3 and TRBJ1-6; a possible D gene is TRBD1 (6 bases). Trimming removed 6 bases at V and 7 bases at J, with 13 bases between. From germline, CDR1 is ENHRY and CDR2 SYGVKD. CDR3 length: 14 amino acids.

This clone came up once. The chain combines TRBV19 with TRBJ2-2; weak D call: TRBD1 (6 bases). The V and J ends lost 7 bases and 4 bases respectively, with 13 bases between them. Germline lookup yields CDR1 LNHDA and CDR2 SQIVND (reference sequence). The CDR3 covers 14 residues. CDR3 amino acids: CASNLGQRTGELFF. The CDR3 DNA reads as TGTGCCAGTAACCTCGGACAGCGCACCGGGGAGCTGTTTTTT. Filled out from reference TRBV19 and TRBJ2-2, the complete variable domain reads DGGITQSPKYLFRKEGQNVTLSCEQNLNHDAMYWYRQDPGQGLRLIYYSQIVNDFQKGDIAEGYSVSREKKESFPLTVTSAQKNPTAFYLCASNLGQRTGELFFGEGSRLTVL.